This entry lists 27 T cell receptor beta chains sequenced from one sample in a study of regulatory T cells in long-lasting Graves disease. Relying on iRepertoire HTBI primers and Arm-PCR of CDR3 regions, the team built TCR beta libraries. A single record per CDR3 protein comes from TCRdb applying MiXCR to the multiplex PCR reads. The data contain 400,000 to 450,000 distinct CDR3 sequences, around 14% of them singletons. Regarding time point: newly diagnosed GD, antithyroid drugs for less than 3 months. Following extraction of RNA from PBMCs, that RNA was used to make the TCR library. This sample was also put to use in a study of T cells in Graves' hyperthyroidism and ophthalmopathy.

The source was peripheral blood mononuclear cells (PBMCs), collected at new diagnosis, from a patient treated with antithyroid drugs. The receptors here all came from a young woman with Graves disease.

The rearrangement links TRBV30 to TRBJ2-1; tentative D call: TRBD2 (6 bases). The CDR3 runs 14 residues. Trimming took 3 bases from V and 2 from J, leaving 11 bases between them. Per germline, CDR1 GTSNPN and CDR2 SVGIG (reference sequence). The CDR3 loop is CAWSLAGPYNEQFF. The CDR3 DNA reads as TGTGCCTGGAGCCTGGCGGGGCCCTACAATGAGCAGTTCTTC.

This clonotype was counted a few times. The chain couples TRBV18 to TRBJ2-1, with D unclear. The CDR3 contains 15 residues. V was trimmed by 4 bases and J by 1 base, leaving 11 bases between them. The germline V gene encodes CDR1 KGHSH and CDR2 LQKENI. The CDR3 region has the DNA TGTGCCAGCTCACTCGGCAGCTTGTCCTACAATGAGCAGTTCTTC. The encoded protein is CASSLGSLSYNEQFF.

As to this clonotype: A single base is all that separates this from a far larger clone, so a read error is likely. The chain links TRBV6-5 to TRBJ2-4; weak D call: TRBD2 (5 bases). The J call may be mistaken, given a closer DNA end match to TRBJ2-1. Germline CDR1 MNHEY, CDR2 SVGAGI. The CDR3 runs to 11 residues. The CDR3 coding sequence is TGTGCCAGCAGTTACGGGAGTGGGCAGTTCTTC. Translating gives CASSYGSGQFF.

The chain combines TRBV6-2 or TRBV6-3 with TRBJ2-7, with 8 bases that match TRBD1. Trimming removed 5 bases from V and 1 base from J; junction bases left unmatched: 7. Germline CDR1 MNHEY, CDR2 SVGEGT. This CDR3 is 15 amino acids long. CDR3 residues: CASSPPRTGSYEQYF. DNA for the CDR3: TGTGCCAGCAGTCCCCCCCGGACAGGGTCCTACGAGCAGTACTTC.

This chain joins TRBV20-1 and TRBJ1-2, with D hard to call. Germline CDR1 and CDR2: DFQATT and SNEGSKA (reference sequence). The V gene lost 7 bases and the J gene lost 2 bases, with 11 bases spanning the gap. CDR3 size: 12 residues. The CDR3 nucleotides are TGCAGTGGGCAGCTCTACAACTATGGCTACACCTTC. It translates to CSGQLYNYGYTF.

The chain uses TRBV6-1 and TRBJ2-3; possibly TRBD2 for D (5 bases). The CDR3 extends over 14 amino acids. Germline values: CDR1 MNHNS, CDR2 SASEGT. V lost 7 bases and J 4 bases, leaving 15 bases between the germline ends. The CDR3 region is CASTPTSRADTQYF. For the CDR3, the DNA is TGTGCCAGCACCCCCACTAGTAGGGCAGATACGCAGTATTTT.

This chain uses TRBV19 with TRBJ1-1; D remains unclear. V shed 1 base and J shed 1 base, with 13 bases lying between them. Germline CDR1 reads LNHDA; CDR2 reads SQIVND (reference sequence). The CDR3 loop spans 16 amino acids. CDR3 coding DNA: TGTGCCAGTAGTATAGGGTCCAGACTGCCGAACACTGAAGCTTTCTTT. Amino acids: CASSIGSRLPNTEAFF.

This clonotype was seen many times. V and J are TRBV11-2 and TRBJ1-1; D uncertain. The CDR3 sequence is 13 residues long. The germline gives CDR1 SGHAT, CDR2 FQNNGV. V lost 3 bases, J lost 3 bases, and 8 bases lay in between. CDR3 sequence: CASSFVEDTEAFF. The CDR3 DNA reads TGTGCCAGCAGCTTCGTGGAGGACACTGAAGCTTTCTTT.

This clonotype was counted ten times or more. Here the CDR3 reads CASSLAGQSYEQYF. The CDR3 DNA reads TGTGCCAGCAGCTTGGCGGGACAGTCCTACGAGCAGTACTTC. The chain is built from TRBV27 and TRBJ2-7; possibly TRBD1 for D (7 bases). Trimming stripped 6 bases from V and 1 base from J, with 13 bases between. The CDR3 consists of 14 residues. CDR1 MNHEY and CDR2 SMNVEV come from the germline V gene (reference sequence).

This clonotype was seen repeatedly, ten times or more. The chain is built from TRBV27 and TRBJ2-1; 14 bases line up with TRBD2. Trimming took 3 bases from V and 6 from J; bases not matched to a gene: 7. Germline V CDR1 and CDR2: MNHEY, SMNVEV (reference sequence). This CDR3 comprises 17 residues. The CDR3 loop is CASSFRPTSGRANEQFF. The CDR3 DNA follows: TGTGCCAGCAGTTTCCGCCCGACTAGCGGGAGGGCCAATGAGCAGTTCTTC.

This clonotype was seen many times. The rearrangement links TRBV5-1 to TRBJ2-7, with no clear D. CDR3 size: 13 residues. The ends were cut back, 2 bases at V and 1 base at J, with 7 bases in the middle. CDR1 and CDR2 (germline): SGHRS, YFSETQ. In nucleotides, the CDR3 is TGCGCCAGCAGCTTTAGCCCTTCCTACGAGCAGTACTTC. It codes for CASSFSPSYEQYF.

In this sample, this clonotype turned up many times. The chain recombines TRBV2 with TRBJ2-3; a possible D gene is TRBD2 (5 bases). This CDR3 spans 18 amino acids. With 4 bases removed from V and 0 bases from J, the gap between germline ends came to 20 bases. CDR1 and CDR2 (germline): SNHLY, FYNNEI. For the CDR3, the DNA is TGTGCCAGCAGTGCCGCCTCTTTGGTGGAGCGGAGCACAGATACGCAGTATTTT. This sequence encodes CASSAASLVERSTDTQYF.

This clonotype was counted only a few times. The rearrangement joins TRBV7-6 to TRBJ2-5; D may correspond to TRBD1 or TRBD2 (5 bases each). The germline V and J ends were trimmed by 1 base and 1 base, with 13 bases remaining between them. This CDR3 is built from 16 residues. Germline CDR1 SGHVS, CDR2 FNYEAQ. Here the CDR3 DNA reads TGTGCCAGCAGCTTAGAATCCCGGGACGGCCAAGAGACCCAGTACTTC. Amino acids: CASSLESRDGQETQYF.

In DNA form, the CDR3 reads TGTGCCAGCAGCTTGCGGGGGGCCGGGACCCAGTACTTC. Its protein product is CASSLRGAGTQYF. The chain couples TRBV5-5 to TRBJ2-5; D may be TRBD2 (7 bases). V was pared by 1 base and J by 7 bases, with 11 bases between. From germline, CDR1 is SGHKS and CDR2 YYEKEE (reference sequence). The CDR3 has 13 residues. The full variable domain, in which reference TRBV5-5 and TRBJ2-5 provide the parts outside the CDR3, is DAGVTQSPTHLIKTRGQQVTLRCSPISGHKSVSWYQQVLGQGPQFIFQYYEKEERGRGNFPDRFSARQFPNYSSELNVNALLLGDSALYLCASSLRGAGTQYFGPGTRLLVL.

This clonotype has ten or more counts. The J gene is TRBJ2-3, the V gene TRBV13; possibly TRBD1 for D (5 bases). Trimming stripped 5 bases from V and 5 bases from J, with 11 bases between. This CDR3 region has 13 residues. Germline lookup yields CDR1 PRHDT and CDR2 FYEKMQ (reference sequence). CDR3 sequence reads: CASSQDTRDTQYF. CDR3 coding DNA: TGTGCCAGCAGCCAGGACACGAGAGATACGCAGTATTTT.

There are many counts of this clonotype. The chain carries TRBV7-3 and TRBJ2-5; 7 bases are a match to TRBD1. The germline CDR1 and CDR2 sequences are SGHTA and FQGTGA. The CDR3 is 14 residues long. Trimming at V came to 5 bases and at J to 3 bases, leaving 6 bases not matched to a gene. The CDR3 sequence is CASSQEGTEETQYF. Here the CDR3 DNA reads TGTGCCAGCAGCCAAGAGGGGACAGAAGAGACCCAGTACTTC. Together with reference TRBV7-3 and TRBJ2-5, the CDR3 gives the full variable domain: GAGVSQTPSNKVTEKGKYVELRCDPISGHTALYWYRQSLGQGPEFLIYFQGTGAADDSGLPNDRFFAVRPEGSVSTLKIQRTERGDSAVYLCASSQEGTEETQYFGPGTRLLVL.

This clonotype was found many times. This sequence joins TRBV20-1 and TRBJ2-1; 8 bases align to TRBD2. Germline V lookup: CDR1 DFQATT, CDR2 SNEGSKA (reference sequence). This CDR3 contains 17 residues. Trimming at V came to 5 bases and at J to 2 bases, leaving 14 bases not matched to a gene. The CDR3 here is CSAPIAGSTSPYNEQFF. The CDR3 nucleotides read TGCAGTGCTCCGATAGCGGGATCGACAAGCCCCTACAATGAGCAGTTCTTC.

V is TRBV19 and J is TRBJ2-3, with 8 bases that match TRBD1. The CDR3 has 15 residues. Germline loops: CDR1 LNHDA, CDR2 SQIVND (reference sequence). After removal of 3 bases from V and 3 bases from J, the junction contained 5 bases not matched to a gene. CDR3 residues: CASSIDRGKTDTQYF. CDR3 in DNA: TGTGCCAGTAGTATCGACAGGGGAAAAACAGATACGCAGTATTTT.

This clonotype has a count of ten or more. CDR3 nucleotides: TGTGCCAGCAGTTTCCCCCGGGACCCCACGTTGGCGCAGTACTTC. Amino acid sequence: CASSFPRDPTLAQYF. The chain uses TRBV28 and TRBJ2-7, with D perhaps matching TRBD1 or TRBD2 (5 bases each). With 3 bases removed from V and 9 bases from J, the gap between germline ends came to 21 bases. Germline V gene data show CDR1 as MDHEN and CDR2 as SYDVKM. CDR3 length: 15 amino acids.

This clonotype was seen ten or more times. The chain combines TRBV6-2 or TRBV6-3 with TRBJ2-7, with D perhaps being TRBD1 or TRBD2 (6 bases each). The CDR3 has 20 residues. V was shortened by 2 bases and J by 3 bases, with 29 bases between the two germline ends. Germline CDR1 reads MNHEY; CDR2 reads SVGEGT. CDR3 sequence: CASSYRLTPRGQMSYYEQYF. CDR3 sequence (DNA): TGTGCCAGCAGTTACCGGCTAACGCCACGGGGGCAGATGTCCTACTACGAGCAGTACTTC.

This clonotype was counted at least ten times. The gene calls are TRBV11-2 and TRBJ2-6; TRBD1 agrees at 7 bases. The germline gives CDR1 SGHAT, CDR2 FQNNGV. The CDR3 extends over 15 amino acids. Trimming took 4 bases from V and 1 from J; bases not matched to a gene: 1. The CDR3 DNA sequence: TGTGCCAGCAGCTCACAGGGGTCTGGGGCCAACGTCCTGACTTTC. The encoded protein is CASSSQGSGANVLTF. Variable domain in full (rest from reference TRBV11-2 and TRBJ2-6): EAGVAQSPRYKIIEKRQSVAFWCNPISGHATLYWYQQILGQGPKLLIQFQNNGVVDDSQLPKDRFSAERLKGVDSTLKIQPAKLEDSAVYLCASSSQGSGANVLTFGAGSRLTVL.

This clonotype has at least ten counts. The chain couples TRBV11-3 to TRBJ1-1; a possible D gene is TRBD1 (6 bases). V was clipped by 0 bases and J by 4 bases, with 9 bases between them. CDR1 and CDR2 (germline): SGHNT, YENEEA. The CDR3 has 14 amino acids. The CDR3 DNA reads TGTGCCAGCAGCTTAGAGCTCAGGGGCACTGAAGCTTTCTTT. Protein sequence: CASSLELRGTEAFF.

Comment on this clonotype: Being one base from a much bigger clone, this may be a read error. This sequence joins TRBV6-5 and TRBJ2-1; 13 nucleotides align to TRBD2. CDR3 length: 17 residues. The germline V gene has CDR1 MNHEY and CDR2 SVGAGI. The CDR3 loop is CASSYTSGRASYNEQLF. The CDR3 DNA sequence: TGTGCCAGCAGTTACACTAGCGGGAGGGCCTCCTACAATGAGCAGCTCTTC.

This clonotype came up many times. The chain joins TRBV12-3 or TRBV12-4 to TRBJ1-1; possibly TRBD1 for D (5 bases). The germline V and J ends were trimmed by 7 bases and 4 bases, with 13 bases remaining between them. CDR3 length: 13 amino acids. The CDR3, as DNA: TGTGCCAGCAACCCTCGGGGGAGCACTGAAGCTTTCTTT. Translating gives CASNPRGSTEAFF.

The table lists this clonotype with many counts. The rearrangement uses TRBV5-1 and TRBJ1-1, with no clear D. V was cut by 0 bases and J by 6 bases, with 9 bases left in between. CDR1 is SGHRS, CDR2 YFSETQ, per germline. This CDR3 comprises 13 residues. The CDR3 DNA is TGCGCCAGCAGCTTGGACGTACCATCTGAAGCTTTCTTT. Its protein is CASSLDVPSEAFF.

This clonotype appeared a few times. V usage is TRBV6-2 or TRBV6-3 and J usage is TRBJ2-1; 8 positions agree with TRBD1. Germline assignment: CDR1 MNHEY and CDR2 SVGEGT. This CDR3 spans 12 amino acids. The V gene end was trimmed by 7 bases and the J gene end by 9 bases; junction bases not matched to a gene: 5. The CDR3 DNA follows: TGTGCCAGCACCTACAGGGGGACTGAGCAGTTCTTC. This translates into CASTYRGTEQFF.

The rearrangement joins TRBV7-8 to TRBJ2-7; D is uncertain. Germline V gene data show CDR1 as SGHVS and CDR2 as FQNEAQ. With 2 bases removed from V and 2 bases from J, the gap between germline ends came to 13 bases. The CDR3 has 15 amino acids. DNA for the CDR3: TGTGCCAGCAGCTTATATGTGAGTTCCACCTACGAGCAGTACTTC. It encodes CASSLYVSSTYEQYF. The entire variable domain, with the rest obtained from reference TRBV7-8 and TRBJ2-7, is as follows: GAGVSQSPRYKVAKRGQDVALRCDPISGHVSLFWYQQALGQGPEFLTYFQNEAQLDKSGLPSDRFFAERPEGSVSTLKIQRTQQEDSAVYLCASSLYVSSTYEQYFGPGTRLTVT.